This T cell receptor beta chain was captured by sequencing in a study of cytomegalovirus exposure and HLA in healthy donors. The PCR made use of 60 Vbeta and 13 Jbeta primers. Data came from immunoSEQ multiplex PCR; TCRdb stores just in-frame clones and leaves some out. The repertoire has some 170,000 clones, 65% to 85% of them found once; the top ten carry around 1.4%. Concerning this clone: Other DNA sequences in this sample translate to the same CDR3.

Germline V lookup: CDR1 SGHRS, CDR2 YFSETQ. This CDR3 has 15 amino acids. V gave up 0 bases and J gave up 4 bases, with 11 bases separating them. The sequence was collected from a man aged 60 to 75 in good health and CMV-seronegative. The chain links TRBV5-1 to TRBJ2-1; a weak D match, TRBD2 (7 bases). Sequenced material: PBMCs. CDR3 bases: TGCGCCAGCAGCTTGGCTCGGGGGGCGTACAATGAGCAGTTCTTC. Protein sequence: CASSLARGAYNEQFF. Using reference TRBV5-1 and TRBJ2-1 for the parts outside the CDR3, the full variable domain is KAGVTQTPRYLIKTRGQQVTLSCSPISGHRSVSWYQQTPGQGLQFLFEYFSETQRNKGNFPGRFSGRQFSNSRSEMNVSTLELGDSALYLCASSLARGAYNEQFFGPGTRLTVL.